This T cell receptor beta chain was recorded in a study of cytotoxic CD8 clonotypes in ibrutinib-treated CLL. A 1 in 200,000 to 1 in 1 million T cell depth was the sequencing target. Assay used: immunoSEQ multiplex PCR; TCRdb lists only in-frame clones, some missing. The table records about 57,000 clones, 55% to 65% of them present only once. Notes on this clone: The antigen remains undetermined.

CDR1 is SGHVS and CDR2 is FNYEAQ in the germline V gene. CDR3 length: 13 residues. V was pared by 5 bases and J by 4 bases, with 9 bases between. Study-level findings and limits: Clonality was elevated at ibrutinib response and had returned toward baseline at progression. Baseline clonality, higher than in age-matched healthy donors, tracked circulating CD8+ T-cell counts. On treatment, the uncommon public clonotypes contracted or remained stable.

Sample: PBMCs, taken after 24 months of ibrutinib treatment. This sequence joins TRBV7-6 and TRBJ1-5; no clear D gene. The receptor was isolated from a human donor with chronic lymphocytic leukemia. The CDR3 is CASSEHWNQPQHF. The CDR3 bases are TGTGCCAGCAGCGAGCATTGGAATCAGCCCCAGCATTTT.